This TCR beta chain was observed in a study of blood T cell repertoires in COVID-19. Turning to the study itself: The origin of the acute and convalescent COVID-19 samples was the United States, Italy and Spain. T cells, B-cell-depleted T cells, or PBMCs provided the cDNA or gDNA that served as material.

Source study methods: Amplifying reference gene primers gave estimates of nucleated cell counts. Some clones are missing from TCRdb's copy, which holds only in-frame ones; the method was immunoSEQ multiplex PCR. That table supplies the V and J calls and clone size; D and trimming were determined from the DNA. The sample includes 250,000 or so clones, around nine tenths of them seen just once. The CDR3 runs to 17 residues. V shed 2 bases and J 0 bases; nucleotides not matched to a gene: 8. Germline V lookup: CDR1 MNHNS, CDR2 SASEGT. Sequencing was carried out using peripheral blood. This chain joins TRBV6-1 and TRBJ2-7; 9 bases line up with TRBD2. The clonotype was recovered from a middle-aged man with active or convalescent COVID-19. The CDR3, as DNA: TGTGCCAGCAGTGAAAGGATAGCGGGGGACTTCTCCTACGAGCAGTACTTC. Amino acid sequence: CASSERIAGDFSYEQYF.